The clone carrying this TCR beta chain was recorded only once. What it binds is not known. This sample stems from a study of shared clonotypes between healthy human individuals. The protocol was immunoSEQ multiplex PCR, while the TCRdb copy is restricted to in-frame clones and leaves out a portion. This sample has about 2,200,000 clones, with roughly 91% found just once. Positive CCR7 selection of CD45RO-negative cells yielded the naive CD8 cells, and terminally differentiated effector memory CD45RA+ cells were excluded. Findings and limits, study-wide: The naive CD4 repertoires of several donors were compared, and around 4.7% of clonotypes were shared. Large sequencing depth failed to make sorted-subset sequencing complete, rarefaction showed. Generally, naive subsets came out with larger estimated richness than memory subsets.

The clonotype comes from a man aged 18 to 35 in good health. Some clones in this sample may be carry-over from other donors' samples. The sequencing sample was made of naive CD8+ T cells from PBMCs.

CDR3 region: CASSQPPKLEKLFF. Here the CDR3 DNA reads TGTGCCAGCAGCCAACCCCCCAAGCTTGAAAAACTGTTTTTT. This chain joins TRBV4-2 and TRBJ1-4; D is undetermined. The V and J ends lost 2 bases and 7 bases respectively, with 11 bases between them. From germline, CDR1 is LGHNA and CDR2 YNFKEQ. The CDR3 contains 14 residues.